This T cell receptor (beta chain) appears in the sequencing data of a study of T cells in Graves' hyperthyroidism and ophthalmopathy. About the research overall: Peripheral blood was obtained at initial diagnosis, preceding any treatment.

This clonotype was seen only a few times. Its antigen is unknown. Whole-study findings and limits: Most expanded thyroid clonotypes above 0.001 also appeared in blood. Ophthalmopathy was distinguished from stable hyperthyroidism by 13 V-J signatures.

Amplified TCR beta CDR3 regions came from RNA transcripts. The study used the HTBI primer set for a first-round RT-PCR of the TCR CDR3. Via MiXCR, TCRdb re-called the multiplex PCR reads, giving one row per CDR3 protein. The table records 640,000 or so distinct CDR3 sequences, roughly 14% of them present only once. PBMCs stemmed from approximately 9.1 ml fresh peripheral blood. The source material was blood. The TCR originated in a middle-aged woman with Graves' ophthalmopathy.

CDR3 bases: TGCGCCAGCAGCCAAGTGGATAGCGGGAGCCAAGAGACCCAGTACTTC. Its protein is CASSQVDSGSQETQYF. The chain is built from TRBV4-1 and TRBJ2-5; the match to TRBD2 covers 9 bases. After removal of 1 base from V and 1 base from J, the junction contained 4 bases not matched to a gene. CDR1 and CDR2 (germline): MGHRA, YSYEKL. The length of the CDR3 is 16 residues.